Listed here is a single TCR beta chain. Its antigen is currently unknown. Sequenced by immunoSEQ multiplex PCR; TCRdb stores in-frame clones only, minus some. The sample gives fewer than 100,000 clones, about nine tenths of which show up once; about 16% is in the top ten. This entry is derived from a study of T cell responses to AZD1222 COVID-19 vaccine. The study's findings and limits: Clonal diversity was possibly underestimated, and white British individuals and females predominated among donors.

Pooling covered second doses at about 4 or about 12 weeks. There are 18 residues in the CDR3. Germline V gene lookup returns CDR1 SGHNT and CDR2 YENEEA. Unmatched junction bases numbered 14, after V lost 5 bases and J lost 0 bases. V is TRBV11-3 and J is TRBJ2-3, with TRBD1 matching over 7 bases. The material sequenced was peripheral blood, taken 28 days after the second AZD1222 dose. The source is an adult who received the AZD1222 COVID-19 vaccine. The DNA for the CDR3 is TGTGCCAGCAGCCGAACCGGGGACGGGACAGCAAGCACAGATACGCAGTATTTT. Translating gives CASSRTGDGTASTDTQYF.